These 20 T cell receptor beta chains came from one sample sequenced in a study of glioma-infiltrating T cells. The iRepertoire nested amplicon-rescue multiplex PCR amplified TCR alpha and beta CDR3s from RNA. TCRdb used MiXCR to reprocess the multiplex PCR reads, holding one entry per CDR3 protein. The sample records some 160,000 distinct CDR3 sequences, around 42% being singletons. What was sequenced was glioma tissue, nonneoplastic brain tissue, or PBMCs (not recorded which). The receptor set was obtained from a human donor with low-grade glioma or glioblastoma, undergoing nonglioma brain surgery, or in good health (not recorded which).

As to this clonotype: It may be a read error: a sequence one base away is much more abundant. The CDR3 DNA sequence: TGTGCCGGCAGCTTAGATACGGAGAGCTACACCTTC. Its translation is CAGSLDTESYTF. The rearrangement joins TRBV7-2 to TRBJ1-2; D is ambiguous. The CDR3 is 12 amino acids. Per the germline V gene, CDR1 is SGHTA and CDR2 is FQGNSA. Using reference TRBV7-2 and TRBJ1-2 for the parts outside the CDR3, the full variable domain is GAGVSQSPSNKVTEKGKDVELRCDPISGHTALYWYRQSLGQGLEFLIYFQGNSAPDKSGLPSDRFSAERTGGSVSTLTIQRTQQEDSAVYLCAGSLDTESYTFGSGTRLTVV.

The table lists this clonotype with many counts. This chain uses TRBV28 with TRBJ1-1, with 8 bases aligning to TRBD1. The CDR3 totals 15 residues. V shed 2 bases, J shed 6 bases, and the junction held 8 bases outside the gene matches. Germline-derived CDR1 and CDR2 are MDHEN and SYDVKM. The CDR3 bases are TGTGCCAGCAGTTTAGTCAGCGGGACAGGCTCTGAAGCTTTCTTT. Translating it yields CASSLVSGTGSEAFF.

This clonotype has a handful of counts. The chain couples TRBV28 to TRBJ2-7, with a tentative D call TRBD1 (6 bases). The CDR3 sequence is 15 residues long. The V end lost 2 bases, the J end lost 3 bases, and 14 bases lay between the germline ends. CDR1 is MDHEN and CDR2 is SYDVKM in the germline V gene. Here the CDR3 reads CASSLTRQVIYEQYF. CDR3 DNA sequence: TGTGCCAGCAGTTTAACCCGACAGGTAATCTACGAGCAGTACTTC.

The table lists this clonotype with a few counts. A much larger clone is a single base away; this may be a read error. The CDR3 loop reads CAGRGQGYPYEQYF. In nucleotides, the CDR3 is TGTGCCGGCAGGGGACAGGGATATCCCTACGAGCAGTACTTC. The genes are TRBV28 and TRBJ2-7; TRBD1 matches at 9 bases. Germline CDR1 and CDR2: MDHEN and SYDVKM. This CDR3 is built from 14 residues. The whole variable domain, remainder taken from reference TRBV28 and TRBJ2-7, is DVKVTQSSRYLVKRTGEKVFLECVQDMDHENMFWYRQDPGLGLRLIYFSYDVKMKEKGDIPEGYSVSREKKERFSLILESASTNQTSMYLCAGRGQGYPYEQYFGPGTRLTVT.

This clonotype appeared once. A clone one base away is much larger, so this may be a read error. The chain uses TRBV20-1 and TRBJ2-1; unclear D gene. This CDR3 comprises 16 residues. V was pared by 4 bases and J by 0 bases, with 16 bases between. The germline CDR1 and CDR2 sequences are DFQATT and SNEGSKA (reference sequence). CDR3 DNA sequence: TGCAGTGCTATAGATATCCTACTAAGCTCCTACAATGAGCAGTTCTTC. It yields the protein CSAIDILLSSYNEQFF.

The gene calls are TRBV7-9 and TRBJ2-2, with TRBD2 as a possible D gene (5 bases). Trimming removed 3 bases at V and 1 base at J, with 9 bases between. This CDR3 spans 15 amino acids. CDR1 and CDR2 from the germline V gene are SEHNR and FQNEAQ (reference sequence). CDR3 sequence reads: CASSFDRENTGELFF. The CDR3 DNA is TGTGCCAGCAGCTTTGACCGGGAGAACACCGGGGAGCTGTTTTTT.

As regards this clonotype: Just one base apart from a much larger clone, this may be a read error. The rearrangement links TRBV20-1 to TRBJ2-7, with D uncertain. V was cut by 6 bases and J by 2 bases, with 8 bases left in between. CDR1 is DFQATT and CDR2 is SNEGSKA in the germline V gene (reference sequence). This CDR3 region has 11 residues. The CDR3 is CSACHPYEQYF. The DNA for the CDR3 is TGCAGTGCCTGTCACCCCTACGAGCAGTACTTC.

The chain joins TRBV27 to TRBJ2-3, with 7 bases identical to TRBD2. Germline CDR1 MNHEY, CDR2 SMNVEV (reference sequence). The CDR3 contains 15 residues. J gave up 10 bases and V 2 bases, and 12 bases lay outside the gene matches. CDR3: CASSLGVAGTGAQYF. CDR3 nucleotide sequence: TGTGCCAGCAGTTTAGGGGTAGCGGGCACAGGTGCGCAGTATTTT.

The V and J genes are TRBV3-1 and TRBJ2-7, with TRBD2 as a possible D gene (5 bases). With 8 bases removed from V and 6 bases from J, the gap between germline ends came to 20 bases. Germline values: CDR1 LGHDT, CDR2 YNNKEL (reference sequence). The CDR3 loop spans 14 amino acids. CDR3 bases: TGTGCCAGCGGCCGGAGCTGGACTGTAGGCGAGCAGTACTTC. Translating it yields CASGRSWTVGEQYF.

The chain employs TRBV12-3 or TRBV12-4 and TRBJ1-1; 8 bases map to TRBD1. This CDR3 is built from 14 residues. The junction had 7 bases not matched to a gene; V was cut back by 5 bases and J by 5 bases. The CDR3 reads CASSLQGAITEAFF. The CDR3 DNA follows: TGTGCCAGCAGTCTCCAGGGGGCAATTACTGAAGCTTTCTTT.

This clonotype appeared a few times. The chain is built from TRBV25-1 and TRBJ2-1; D uncertain. CDR1 and CDR2 (germline): MGHDK, SYGVNS. The CDR3 covers 13 residues. V was clipped by 6 bases and J by 8 bases, with 14 bases between them. CDR3 coding DNA: TGTGCCAGCAGGGACCCTTTCCACTATGAGCAGTTCTTC. It codes for CASRDPFHYEQFF. Using reference TRBV25-1 and TRBJ2-1 for the parts outside the CDR3, the full variable domain is EADIYQTPRYLVIGTGKKITLECSQTMGHDKMYWYQQDPGMELHLIHYSYGVNSTEKGDLSSESTVSRIRTEHFPLTLESARPSHTSQYLCASRDPFHYEQFFGPGTRLTVL.

V usage is TRBV7-8 and J usage is TRBJ2-7; tentative D call: TRBD1 (5 bases). The CDR3 is 15 amino acids. Trimming stripped 0 bases from V and 6 bases from J, with 15 bases between. Germline loops: CDR1 SGHVS, CDR2 FQNEAQ. CDR3 DNA sequence: TGTGCCAGCAGCTTAGCGCTAACAGGTTGGTCCGAGCAGTACTTC. This translates into CASSLALTGWSEQYF.

This clonotype was found a few times. One base away lies a much larger clone, so this may be a sequencing read error. This chain uses TRBV20-1 with TRBJ1-5; 7 nucleotides match TRBD1. V lost 5 bases, J lost 6 bases, and 7 bases stayed unmatched. Germline CDR1 and CDR2: DFQATT and SNEGSKA (reference sequence). The CDR3 has 13 residues. The CDR3, as DNA: TGCAGTGCTGGACGGGACAGTGGTCAGCCCCAGCATTTT. Translating it yields CSAGRDSGQPQHF.

At least ten counts were recorded for this clonotype. This chain connects TRBV6-1 to TRBJ2-1; possibly TRBD2 for D (5 bases). CDR3 length: 15 residues. In germline, CDR1 is MNHNS, CDR2 SASEGT. Trimming shortened V by 6 bases and J by 0 bases, and 12 bases separated the two germline ends. The CDR3 sequence: CASSATSSSYNEQFF. The CDR3 coding sequence is TGTGCCAGCAGCGCTACTAGTAGCTCCTACAATGAGCAGTTCTTC.

This clonotype was recorded many times. The chain links TRBV25-1 to TRBJ1-1, with D possibly matching TRBD1 (5 bases). Looked up from germline, CDR1 is MGHDK and CDR2 is SYGVNS. Trimming left V 4 bases short and J 5 bases short, with 8 bases between. CDR3 size: 12 residues. This CDR3 reads CASSAGRTEAFF. CDR3 coding DNA: TGTGCCAGCAGTGCAGGGCGGACTGAAGCTTTCTTT.

Concerning this clonotype: A read error may account for a junction end that differs from germline. The chain has TRBV7-9 and TRBJ2-4; 9 nucleotides line up with TRBD2. The CDR3 runs 15 residues. Germline lookup yields CDR1 SEHNR and CDR2 FQNEAQ (reference sequence). The CDR3 here is CASSLRIAGEETQCF. CDR3 nucleotide sequence: TGTGCCAGCAGCTTAAGAATAGCGGGAGAAGAGACCCAGTGCTTC.

This sequence joins TRBV14 and TRBJ1-1, with 7 bases lining up with TRBD1. CDR1 SGHDN and CDR2 FVKESK come from the germline V gene. V was pared by 4 bases and J by 7 bases, with 3 bases of the junction left unmatched. The CDR3 covers 12 residues. The CDR3 coding sequence is TGTGCCAGCAGCCGGGGACAGAATGAAGCTTTCTTT. It translates to CASSRGQNEAFF.

This clonotype was picked up many times. V is TRBV6-6 and J is TRBJ2-1; 7 nucleotides line up with TRBD2. Losses at the gene ends were 0 bases for V and 4 bases for J; bases not matched to a gene: 12. The germline gives CDR1 MNHNY, CDR2 SVGAGI (reference sequence). The CDR3 is 18 amino acids. This CDR3 reads CASSYSNDAGEPYNEQFF. CDR3 sequence (DNA): TGTGCCAGCAGTTACTCGAATGATGCGGGAGAGCCATACAATGAGCAGTTCTTC.

This clonotype was observed a few times. This clone may be a read error of a much larger clone one base away. J is TRBJ1-5 and V is TRBV20-1; D uncertain. This CDR3 is 12 amino acids long. The germline V gene has CDR1 DFQATT and CDR2 SNEGSKA (reference sequence). V shed 5 bases and J shed 9 bases, with 14 bases lying between them. CDR3 nucleotide sequence: TGCAGTGCTTTACGGGCGTTAGGGCCCCAGCATTTT. Translating gives CSALRALGPQHF.

This clonotype was detected ten times or more. The chain has TRBV6-1 and TRBJ1-5; weak D call: TRBD1 (5 bases). The V gene lost 6 bases and the J gene lost 1 base, with 10 bases spanning the gap. CDR3 length: 14 amino acids. Germline V gene data show CDR1 as MNHNS and CDR2 as SASEGT. The chain's CDR3 is CASSPQGSNQPQHF. In nucleotides, the CDR3 is TGTGCCAGCAGCCCTCAGGGAAGCAATCAGCCCCAGCATTTT.